One sample yielded the 25 T cell receptor beta chains listed below, sequenced in a study of shared clonotypes between healthy human individuals. The data were produced by immunoSEQ multiplex PCR, yet TCRdb's version contains in-frame clones alone and is incomplete. The sample yields hundreds of thousands of clones, about 74% seen once. Input material: memory CD4+ T cells sorted from blood. Regarding subset: CD45RA-negative fraction. The receptor set was obtained from a woman younger than 45 in good health.

V gene TRBV6-1 combines with J gene TRBJ2-5, with TRBD2 matching over 7 bases. The germline V gene has CDR1 MNHNS and CDR2 SASEGT. CDR3 length: 15 residues. After removal of 6 bases from V and 4 bases from J, the junction contained 11 bases not matched to a gene. CDR3 sequence reads: CASRGEGLKIETQYF. CDR3 in DNA: TGTGCCAGCAGGGGAGAGGGACTAAAGATAGAGACCCAGTACTTC.

The chain employs TRBV19 and TRBJ1-1; D may be TRBD1 (6 bases). The CDR3 length is 16 residues. The V and J ends lost 11 bases and 4 bases respectively, with 26 bases between them. Germline CDR1 and CDR2: LNHDA and SQIVND (reference sequence). Here the CDR3 reads CARSLGGPRTGTEAFF. The CDR3 DNA is TGTGCCCGATCTCTGGGGGGCCCCAGGACCGGCACTGAAGCTTTCTTT.

The V gene is TRBV28, the J gene TRBJ2-7; D is undetermined. Germline CDR1 MDHEN, CDR2 SYDVKM. The length of the CDR3 is 15 residues. V lost 6 bases and J lost 0, with 15 bases in between. DNA of the CDR3: TGTGCCAGCAGCCCGCAATTCGCGAGCTCCTACGAGCAGTACTTC. It translates to CASSPQFASSYEQYF.

The chain carries TRBV20-1 and TRBJ1-1; 9 nucleotides align to TRBD1. Per the germline V gene, CDR1 is DFQATT and CDR2 is SNEGSKA (reference sequence). This CDR3 has 11 amino acids. The ends lost 5 bases at V and 12 bases at J; junction bases unmatched: 7. The CDR3: CSARWDRVSFF. Written as DNA, the CDR3 is TGCAGTGCTCGCTGGGACAGGGTCTCTTTCTTT.

The CDR3 sequence: CASSPVDGRGYNEQFF. CDR3 bases: TGTGCCAGCAGCCCGGTAGACGGGAGGGGGTACAATGAGCAGTTCTTC. The chain uses TRBV9 and TRBJ2-1; 8 positions agree with TRBD2. CDR1 SGDLS and CDR2 YYNGEE come from the germline V gene. Unmatched junction bases numbered 10, after V lost 4 bases and J lost 4 bases. CDR3 length: 16 residues.

The CDR3 nucleotides read TGTGCCAGCACTTCAAGTCCGGGGTATGGCTACACCTTC. As protein: CASTSSPGYGYTF. V usage is TRBV7-9 and J usage is TRBJ1-2; D gene unclear. Looked up from germline, CDR1 is SEHNR and CDR2 is FQNEAQ (reference sequence). Trimming cost V 7 bases and J 5 bases, with 14 bases left between them. The CDR3 runs 13 residues.

This clone appeared a few times. The chain combines TRBV2 with TRBJ2-2, with 8 bases fitting TRBD1. From germline, CDR1 is SNHLY and CDR2 FYNNEI. This CDR3 is 15 amino acids long. Trimming took 6 bases from V and 0 from J; bases not matched to a gene: 3. The CDR3 DNA is TGTGCCAGCAGGGCACAGGGGGCGAACACCGGGGAGCTGTTTTTT. It encodes CASRAQGANTGELFF.

Note on this clone: The same CDR3 also results from other DNA sequences found in this sample. The J gene is TRBJ1-2, the V gene TRBV5-1; perhaps TRBD1 as D (6 bases). The V gene's germline CDR1 is SGHRS and CDR2 YFSETQ. This CDR3 spans 14 amino acids. The ends were cut back, 4 bases at V and 2 bases at J, with 12 bases in the middle. The CDR3 here is CASSPGEGNYGYTF. In DNA form, the CDR3 reads TGCGCCAGCAGCCCAGGGGAGGGGAACTATGGCTACACCTTC.

V usage is TRBV29-1 and J usage is TRBJ1-2, with a possible D match to TRBD1 (5 bases). CDR3 size: 13 residues. Between the trimmed V and J ends, which lost 7 bases and 2 bases, there was a span of 14 bases. The germline CDR1 and CDR2 sequences are SQVTM and ANQGSEA. The CDR3 loop reads CSDRGPLNYGYTF. In DNA form, the CDR3 reads TGCAGCGATAGGGGTCCCCTAAACTATGGCTACACCTTC.

With respect to this clone: A read error likely explains this, since a far larger clone differs by one base. The same CDR3 is also encoded by other DNA sequences in this sample. V usage is TRBV10-2 and J usage is TRBJ2-5; D possibly matches TRBD1 or TRBD2 (5 bases each). The CDR3 has 11 residues. V was cut by 6 bases and J by 11 bases, with 13 bases left in between. Per the germline V gene, CDR1 is WSHSY and CDR2 is SAAADI. The CDR3: CASRGTNEQYF. CDR3 DNA: TGCGCCAGCAGGGGGACCAACGAACAGTACTTC.

This clone occurred a few times. This rearrangement joins TRBV7-6 to TRBJ2-5; 8 bases align to TRBD1. The CDR3 runs to 16 residues. Trimming removed 5 bases from V and 5 bases from J; junction bases left unmatched: 13. Germline CDR1 and CDR2: SGHVS and FNYEAQ. Written as DNA, the CDR3 is TGTGCCAGCAGCCCCACAGGACAGGGCTTGGGCGAGACCCAGTACTTC. This gives the protein CASSPTGQGLGETQYF.

This chain connects TRBV28 to TRBJ2-2; D remains unclear. The CDR3 loop spans 13 amino acids. With 6 bases removed from V and 5 bases from J, the gap between germline ends came to 10 bases. The germline V gene encodes CDR1 MDHEN and CDR2 SYDVKM. The CDR3 bases are TGTGCCAGCAGAATCAGGACGACCGGGGAGCTGTTTTTT. The encoded protein is CASRIRTTGELFF.

The V gene is TRBV11-3, the J gene TRBJ2-2; 7 nucleotides agree with TRBD1. This CDR3 spans 16 amino acids. Germline V gene data show CDR1 as SGHNT and CDR2 as YENEEA. Trimming at V came to 7 bases and at J to 3 bases, leaving 11 bases not matched to a gene. This CDR3 is CASKRDSWQDTGELFF. CDR3 nucleotides: TGTGCCAGCAAGAGGGACAGCTGGCAGGACACCGGGGAGCTGTTTTTT.

This clone was counted once. The J gene is TRBJ2-7, the V gene TRBV6-5, with 9 positions matching TRBD1. This CDR3 comprises 15 residues. The germline gives CDR1 MNHEY, CDR2 SVGAGI. V shed 8 bases, J shed 2 bases, and the junction held 10 bases outside the gene matches. CDR3 protein: CASGTGGPYTYEQYF. In nucleotides, the CDR3 is TGTGCCAGCGGAACAGGGGGCCCCTATACCTACGAGCAGTACTTC.

In this sample, this clone turned up a few times. The chain recombines TRBV2 with TRBJ2-7; either TRBD1 or TRBD2 may supply D (5 bases each). This CDR3 has 14 residues. Germline loops: CDR1 SNHLY, CDR2 FYNNEI. The V gene lost 9 bases and the J gene lost 0 bases, with 15 bases spanning the gap. For the CDR3, the DNA is TGTGCCAGTACCAGGGACGGAGGCTCCTACGAGCAGTACTTC. It translates to CASTRDGGSYEQYF.

The CDR3: CATTPWGAFSNQPQHF. In DNA, the CDR3 is TGTGCCACCACCCCCTGGGGGGCCTTTAGCAATCAGCCCCAGCATTTT. The rearrangement joins TRBV28 to TRBJ1-5, with a possible D match to TRBD1 (6 bases). Germline CDR1 MDHEN, CDR2 SYDVKM. Trimming pared 10 bases from V and 0 bases from J, leaving 19 bases between. CDR3 size: 16 residues.

V gene TRBV4-2 combines with J gene TRBJ2-5; 9 bases agree with TRBD2. With the DNA end fitting TRBJ2-7 better, the J assignment may be wrong. The CDR3 is 14 amino acids. Germline-derived CDR1 and CDR2 are LGHNA and YNFKEQ. CDR3 protein: CATSSREGPYEQYF. CDR3 DNA sequence: TGTGCCACCTCCTCGCGGGAGGGCCCCTACGAGCAGTACTTC.

This clone was picked up a small number of times. The rearrangement links TRBV9 to TRBJ2-2; weak D call: TRBD2 (6 bases). Trimming pared 0 bases from V and 1 base from J, leaving 7 bases between. CDR1 is SGDLS and CDR2 is YYNGEE in the germline V gene. The CDR3 covers 15 residues. CDR3: CASSVGRENTGELFF. CDR3 nucleotides: TGTGCCAGCAGCGTAGGGCGGGAGAACACCGGGGAGCTGTTTTTT.

There are many counts of this clone. The rearrangement uses TRBV25-1 and TRBJ2-7, with 7 bases fitting TRBD2. V lost 4 bases to trimming and J lost 5 bases; unmatched junction nucleotides: 11. CDR1 is MGHDK, CDR2 SYGVNS, per germline. The CDR3 sequence is 15 residues long. The CDR3 loop reads CASSGTETSNHEQYF. Written as DNA, the CDR3 is TGTGCCAGCAGTGGAACGGAGACTAGCAATCACGAGCAGTACTTC.

This chain uses TRBV6-4 with TRBJ2-1; D gene uncertain. V was pared by 4 bases and J by 6 bases, with 10 bases between. The CDR3 totals 13 residues. Germline V gene data show CDR1 as MRHNA and CDR2 as SNTAGT. This CDR3 is CASSVLRGNEQFF. The CDR3 coding sequence is TGTGCCAGCAGTGTTCTTCGCGGCAATGAGCAGTTCTTC.

This clone was detected only a few times. The rearrangement uses TRBV30 and TRBJ2-3, with 8 positions matching TRBD2. The CDR3 sequence is 13 residues long. V gave up 7 bases and J gave up 2 bases; unmatched junction bases: 5. From germline, CDR1 is GTSNPN and CDR2 SVGIG (reference sequence). The CDR3 DNA follows: TGTGCCTTATTAGCGGGGCTCACAGATACGCAGTATTTT. Its translation: CALLAGLTDTQYF. Looking up the rest from reference TRBV30 and TRBJ2-3 gives the full variable domain: SQTIHQWPATLVQPVGSPLSLECTVEGTSNPNLYWYRQAAGRGLQLLFYSVGIGQISSEVPQNLSASRPQDRQFILSSKKLLLSDSGFYLCALLAGLTDTQYFGPGTRLTVL.

With respect to this clone: This specimen includes other DNA sequences encoding the same CDR3. The gene calls are TRBV2 and TRBJ1-5; TRBD1 aligns across 8 bases. J was trimmed by 3 bases and V by 5 bases; bases with no gene match: 3. This CDR3 spans 14 amino acids. The germline CDR1 and CDR2 sequences are SNHLY and FYNNEI. CDR3 nucleotides: TGTGCCAGCAGTAGACAGGGGACCAATCAGCCCCAGCATTTT. Translation gives CASSRQGTNQPQHF.

The genes are TRBV5-6 and TRBJ1-4, with TRBD1 identical over 9 bases. CDR1 is SGHDT, CDR2 YYEEEE, per germline. J was trimmed by 8 bases and V by 0 bases; bases with no gene match: 17. CDR3 length equals 19 residues. The CDR3 region is CASSLATRTGGWIGEKLFF. The DNA of the CDR3 is TGTGCCAGCAGCTTGGCCACAAGAACAGGGGGCTGGATTGGAGAAAAACTGTTTTTT. Together with reference TRBV5-6 and TRBJ1-4, the CDR3 gives the full variable domain: DAGVTQSPTHLIKTRGQQVTLRCSPKSGHDTVSWYQQALGQGPQFIFQYYEEEERQRGNFPDRFSGHQFPNYSSELNVNALLLGDSALYLCASSLATRTGGWIGEKLFFGSGTQLSVL.

As for this clone: This CDR3 is also generated by other DNA sequences in the sample. The chain uses TRBV5-1 and TRBJ2-7; D tentatively reads TRBD1 or TRBD2 (6 bases each). In germline, CDR1 is SGHRS, CDR2 YFSETQ. Deletions cut 2 bases from V and 0 bases from J, with 9 bases between. The CDR3 sequence is 14 residues long. CDR3 region: CASSLGGTSYEQYF. The CDR3 coding sequence is TGCGCCAGCAGCTTAGGGGGGACCTCCTACGAGCAGTACTTC.

The chain joins TRBV29-1 to TRBJ1-2; tentatively, D is TRBD1 (5 bases). Germline V CDR1 and CDR2: SQVTM, ANQGSEA. Trimming stripped 0 bases from V and 0 bases from J, with 8 bases between. The CDR3 is made up of 14 amino acids. The CDR3 DNA sequence: TGCAGCGTTGAAGATACAGGTACTAACTATGGCTACACCTTC. Amino acids: CSVEDTGTNYGYTF.